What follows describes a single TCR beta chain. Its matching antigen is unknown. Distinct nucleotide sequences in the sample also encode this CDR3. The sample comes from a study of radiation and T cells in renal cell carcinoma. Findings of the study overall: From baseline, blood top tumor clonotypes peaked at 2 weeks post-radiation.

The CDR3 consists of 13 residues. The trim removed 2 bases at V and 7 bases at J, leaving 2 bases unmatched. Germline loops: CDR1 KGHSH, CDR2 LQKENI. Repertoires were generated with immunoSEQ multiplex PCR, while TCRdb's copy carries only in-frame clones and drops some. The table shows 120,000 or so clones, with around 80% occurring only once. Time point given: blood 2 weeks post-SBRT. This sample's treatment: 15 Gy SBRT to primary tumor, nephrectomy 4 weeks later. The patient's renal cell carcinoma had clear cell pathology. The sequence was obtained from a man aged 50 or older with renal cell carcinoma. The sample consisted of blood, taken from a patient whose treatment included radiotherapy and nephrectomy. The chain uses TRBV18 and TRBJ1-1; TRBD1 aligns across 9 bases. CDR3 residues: CASSPGTGIEAFF. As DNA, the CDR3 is TGTGCCAGCTCACCAGGGACAGGGATTGAAGCTTTCTTT. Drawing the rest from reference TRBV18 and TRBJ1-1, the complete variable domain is NAGVMQNPRHLVRRRGQEARLRCSPMKGHSHVYWYRQLPEEGLKFMVYLQKENIIDESGMPKERFSAEFPKEGPSILRIQQVVRGDSAAYFCASSPGTGIEAFFGQGTRLTVV.